The 27 T cell receptor beta chains given below trace back to one sample, sequenced in a study of beta chain features in type 1 diabetes. Findings and caveats of the study: Patients with Type 1 diabetes showed moderately but significantly shorter TCRB CDR3s in all four CD4+ subsets.

These TCRs are of unknown antigen specificity. Expressed TCRB transcripts were sequenced because the entire RNA isolate underwent reverse transcription. Measured with immunoSEQ multiplex PCR; TCRdb has only the in-frame clones, and not every one. This repertoire shows about 170,000 clones, around 8% found once; its top ten account for about 0.95%. Sequences were obtained from central memory CD4+ T cells from blood. Receptor source: a woman in her thirties or forties with type 1 diabetes.

The gene calls are TRBV9 and TRBJ1-3; D is possibly TRBD1 (6 bases). Trimming left V 4 bases short and J 0 bases short, with 11 bases between. Germline CDR1 SGDLS, CDR2 YYNGEE. The CDR3 consists of 15 residues. The CDR3 DNA reads as TGTGCCAGCAGCCCCCAGGGGAACTCTGGAAACACCATATATTTT. Translated, it gives CASSPQGNSGNTIYF.

The table lists this clone with a few counts. The chain employs TRBV7-2 and TRBJ1-1; TRBD1 aligns across 9 bases. Germline assignment: CDR1 SGHTA and CDR2 FQGNSA. The CDR3 contains 14 residues. The V gene end was trimmed by 9 bases and the J gene end by 5 bases; junction bases not matched to a gene: 10. In nucleotides, the CDR3 is TGTGCCAGTACGACCGGGACAGGGAGGACTGAAGCTTTCTTT. Translating it yields CASTTGTGRTEAFF.

In its sample, this clone was seen a few times. The gene calls are TRBV5-1 and TRBJ2-1, with 13 bases fitting TRBD2. In germline, CDR1 is SGHRS, CDR2 YFSETQ. After removal of 4 bases from V and 9 bases from J, the junction contained 7 bases not matched to a gene. This CDR3 is 15 amino acids long. The CDR3 sequence: CASSELAGGVGEQFF. The CDR3 bases are TGCGCCAGCAGCGAACTAGCGGGGGGGGTAGGTGAGCAGTTCTTC.

The V call is TRBV7-2, the J call TRBJ2-3; 7 bases fit TRBD2. The germline V gene encodes CDR1 SGHTA and CDR2 FQGNSA. The CDR3 contains 15 residues. V gave up 1 base and J gave up 3 bases; unmatched junction bases: 4. The DNA for the CDR3 is TGTGCCAGCAGCTTAGGAGCGGGGAGGACAGATACGCAGTATTTT. As protein: CASSLGAGRTDTQYF.

In its sample, this clone was seen a few times. The chain joins TRBV29-1 to TRBJ1-5, with 8 bases aligning to TRBD1. CDR1 is SQVTM, CDR2 ANQGSEA, per germline. After removal of 8 bases from V and 4 bases from J, the junction contained 7 bases not matched to a gene. The CDR3 has 13 amino acids. The CDR3 loop reads CSFGQGFNQPQHF. CDR3 sequence (DNA): TGCAGCTTCGGACAGGGATTTAATCAGCCCCAGCATTTT. Full variable domain (missing parts from reference TRBV29-1 and TRBJ1-5): SAVISQKPSRDICQRGTSLTIQCQVDSQVTMMFWYRQQPGQSLTLIATANQGSEATYESGFVIDKFPISRPNLTFSTLTVSNMSPEDSSIYLCSFGQGFNQPQHFGDGTRLSIL.

This clone was recorded many times. The gene calls are TRBV2 and TRBJ1-5, with D uncertain. Germline V gene lookup returns CDR1 SNHLY and CDR2 FYNNEI. The length of the CDR3 is 13 residues. Trimming removed 7 bases at V and 7 bases at J, with 14 bases between. CDR3: CASTFATRQPQHF. CDR3 DNA: TGTGCCAGCACTTTCGCCACTAGACAGCCCCAGCATTTT.

This chain joins TRBV9 and TRBJ2-1, with TRBD2 matching over 13 bases. V was clipped by 4 bases and J by 4 bases; unmatched bases: 8. CDR3 length: 17 residues. Germline V gene sequence: CDR1 SGDLS, CDR2 YYNGEE. The CDR3 DNA sequence: TGTGCCAGCAGCCCGCCGGGACTAGCGGGGAATTACAATGAGCAGTTCTTC. As protein: CASSPPGLAGNYNEQFF.

This clone was counted only a few times. The V and J genes are TRBV2 and TRBJ1-1; the D is unclear. With 6 bases removed from V and 1 base from J, the gap between germline ends came to 9 bases. This CDR3 has 13 residues. CDR1 SNHLY and CDR2 FYNNEI come from the germline V gene. DNA for the CDR3: TGTGCCAGCAGGTTGGGAGGGAACACTGAAGCTTTCTTT. Residues: CASRLGGNTEAFF. Supplemented by reference TRBV2 and TRBJ1-1, the full variable domain reads EPEVTQTPSHQVTQMGQEVILRCVPISNHLYFYWYRQILGQKVEFLVSFYNNEISEKSEIFDDQFSVERPDGSNFTLKIRSTKLEDSAMYFCASRLGGNTEAFFGQGTRLTVV.

This sequence joins TRBV6-5 and TRBJ2-3; D unclear. CDR3 length equals 14 residues. Germline CDR1 MNHEY, CDR2 SVGAGI. V lost 0 bases and J 0 bases, leaving 4 bases between the germline ends. The CDR3: CASSYSSSTDTQYF. CDR3 nucleotides: TGTGCCAGCAGTTACTCGAGTAGCACAGATACGCAGTATTTT.

In its sample, this clone was seen a few times. The chain is built from TRBV29-1 and TRBJ2-4; 7 positions agree with TRBD1. The CDR3 loop spans 17 amino acids. Losses at the gene ends were 4 bases for V and 1 base for J; bases not matched to a gene: 13. CDR1 is SQVTM and CDR2 is ANQGSEA in the germline V gene. CDR3 in amino acids: CSVVPLTGKSAKNIQYF. The CDR3 nucleotides are TGCAGCGTTGTCCCCTTGACAGGGAAGTCGGCCAAAAACATTCAGTACTTC.

This chain links TRBV11-1 with TRBJ2-1, with 10 bases matching TRBD2. Germline V gene sequence: CDR1 SGHAT, CDR2 FQDESV (reference sequence). There are 18 residues in the CDR3. V lost 6 bases and J lost 0; bases outside the gene matches: 11. The CDR3 here is CASSLALAGELSYNEQFF. The CDR3 DNA reads TGTGCCAGCAGTTTGGCGCTAGCGGGGGAACTCTCCTACAATGAGCAGTTCTTC.

This clone occurred a few times. The CDR3 DNA sequence: TGTGCCAGCAGCTTAGAGGGACAGGCCTGGCAGCCCCAGCATTTT. Protein product: CASSLEGQAWQPQHF. The chain links TRBV7-2 to TRBJ1-5; TRBD1 aligns across 8 bases. The CDR3 length is 15 residues. V lost 1 base, J lost 7 bases, and 6 bases stayed unmatched. Looked up from germline, CDR1 is SGHTA and CDR2 is FQGNSA.

The chain recombines TRBV2 with TRBJ2-1; the D gene is possibly TRBD2 (5 bases). Germline assignment: CDR1 SNHLY and CDR2 FYNNEI. The CDR3 runs to 15 residues. Trimming pared 3 bases from V and 8 bases from J, leaving 17 bases between. The CDR3 protein is CASSDPGSGVDEQFF. As DNA, the CDR3 is TGTGCCAGCAGTGACCCGGGGAGTGGGGTAGATGAGCAGTTCTTC.

This clone came up a few times. V gene TRBV4-3 combines with J gene TRBJ1-2; no definite D call. This CDR3 comprises 15 residues. V was clipped by 0 bases and J by 5 bases, with 13 bases between them. Germline CDR1 and CDR2: LGHNA and YSLEER. For the CDR3, the DNA is TGCGCCAGCAGCCAAGATCAGCGGAAAGTATATGGCTACACCTTC. Its protein product is CASSQDQRKVYGYTF.

J is TRBJ2-2 and V is TRBV5-1, with D perhaps matching TRBD2 (5 bases). The V and J ends lost 5 bases and 0 bases respectively, with 8 bases between them. The CDR3 spans 14 residues. CDR1 is SGHRS, CDR2 YFSETQ, per germline. CDR3 coding DNA: TGCGCCAGCAGGGAGGTGTCGAACACCGGGGAGCTGTTTTTT. It encodes CASREVSNTGELFF.

The sample holds a few counts of this clone. The chain employs TRBV27 and TRBJ1-5, with D unclear. CDR1 and CDR2 (germline): MNHEY, SMNVEV (reference sequence). The germline V and J ends were trimmed by 5 bases and 3 bases, with 5 bases remaining between them. This CDR3 spans 12 amino acids. The CDR3 DNA follows: TGTGCCAGCAGTCCCCTCAATCAGCCCCAGCATTTT. This codes for CASSPLNQPQHF.

The chain recombines TRBV7-2 with TRBJ2-5, with no clear D. The germline V gene has CDR1 SGHTA and CDR2 FQGNSA. The CDR3 is 11 residues long. Trimming took 3 bases from V and 5 from J, leaving 4 bases between them. CDR3 DNA: TGTGCCAGCAGCTTCTATGAGACCCAGTACTTC. This sequence encodes CASSFYETQYF. Combining the CDR3 with reference TRBV7-2 and TRBJ2-5 gives the whole variable domain GAGVSQSPSNKVTEKGKDVELRCDPISGHTALYWYRQSLGQGLEFLIYFQGNSAPDKSGLPSDRFSAERTGGSVSTLTIQRTQQEDSAVYLCASSFYETQYFGPGTRLLVL.

This chain uses TRBV7-2 with TRBJ2-1, with 11 bases that match TRBD2. Germline trimming cut 5 bases from V and 6 bases from J; bases unmatched to any gene: 12. This CDR3 is 17 amino acids long. CDR1 is SGHTA, CDR2 FQGNSA, per germline. CDR3 sequence reads: CASSPGTSGNRGNEQFF. CDR3 nucleotide sequence: TGTGCCAGCAGCCCAGGGACTAGCGGAAACAGGGGCAATGAGCAGTTCTTC.

The chain is built from TRBV4-2 and TRBJ1-1, with a possible D match to TRBD1 (5 bases). V gave up 5 bases and J gave up 5 bases, with 21 bases separating them. This CDR3 has 16 amino acids. Germline V CDR1 and CDR2: LGHNA, YNFKEQ. CDR3: CASSFRDGGDGTEAFF. In DNA form, the CDR3 reads TGTGCCAGCAGCTTCCGGGACGGGGGAGACGGGACTGAAGCTTTCTTT.

CDR3 sequence (DNA): TGCAGCGTTGATGACAGGGCGAGTGAGCAGTTCTTC. It yields the protein CSVDDRASEQFF. V usage is TRBV29-1 and J usage is TRBJ2-1, with 7 bases identical to TRBD1. Per germline, CDR1 SQVTM and CDR2 ANQGSEA. The V and J ends lost 3 bases and 9 bases, in that order; junction bases with no gene match: 5. The CDR3 sequence is 12 residues long.

The rearrangement links TRBV7-8 to TRBJ1-2; weak D call: TRBD1 (5 bases). This CDR3 is built from 13 residues. Germline assignment: CDR1 SGHVS and CDR2 FQNEAQ. Deletions cut 5 bases from V and 4 bases from J, with 11 bases between. CDR3 DNA: TGTGCCAGCAGCGCGGGACCCCGCTATGGCTACACCTTC. Translated, it gives CASSAGPRYGYTF.

This clone was recorded a few times. This chain joins TRBV10-3 and TRBJ2-2; possible D gene TRBD1, 7 bases. Trimming pared 10 bases from V and 0 bases from J, leaving 12 bases between. CDR3 size: 14 residues. Germline V gene lookup returns CDR1 ENHRY and CDR2 SYGVKD. The CDR3 coding sequence is TGTGCCAGCGCGGGACAGTCGAACACCGGGGAGCTGTTTTTT. Residues: CASAGQSNTGELFF.

This chain connects TRBV28 to TRBJ2-7; D uncertain. This CDR3 comprises 14 residues. The germline V gene encodes CDR1 MDHEN and CDR2 SYDVKM. V was clipped by 6 bases and J by 5 bases, with 17 bases between them. CDR3 sequence: CASRGTHDRDEQYF. The CDR3 DNA reads as TGTGCCAGCAGGGGTACACACGATCGGGACGAGCAGTACTTC.

The sample holds a few counts of this clone. V gene TRBV30 combines with J gene TRBJ1-1; D not certain. The CDR3 extends over 11 amino acids. Trimming took off 1 base at V and 6 bases at J, with 6 bases between the two ends. Germline CDR1 and CDR2: GTSNPN and SVGIG (reference sequence). The CDR3 spells CAWSGRAEAFF. The CDR3 DNA follows: TGTGCCTGGAGTGGCCGAGCTGAAGCTTTCTTT.

This clone was counted only a few times. The rearrangement links TRBV28 to TRBJ2-7, with 9 bases fitting TRBD2. The CDR3 runs 19 residues. Germline loops: CDR1 MDHEN, CDR2 SYDVKM. With V trimmed by 6 bases and J by 3 bases, 21 bases remained unmatched. This chain's CDR3 is CASSPEPGLSGRPHYEQYF. In nucleotides, the CDR3 is TGTGCCAGCAGCCCAGAACCTGGGCTGAGCGGGAGGCCACACTACGAGCAGTACTTC.

This clone was observed at least ten times. The chain couples TRBV5-1 to TRBJ2-7; D may be TRBD2 (5 bases). Germline lookup yields CDR1 SGHRS and CDR2 YFSETQ. The CDR3 is made up of 13 amino acids. V lost 1 base, J lost 4 bases, and 9 bases lay in between. The CDR3 is CASSLSGMYEQYF. The CDR3 nucleotides read TGCGCCAGCAGCTTGTCGGGGATGTACGAGCAGTACTTC.

This clone was seen ten or more times. The gene calls are TRBV7-9 and TRBJ1-2; 8 positions agree with TRBD1. The CDR3 has 16 amino acids. V lost 3 bases and J lost 8; bases outside the gene matches: 14. The germline V gene encodes CDR1 SEHNR and CDR2 FQNEAQ (reference sequence). CDR3: CASSFDPGQGGWGYTF. The CDR3 DNA is TGTGCCAGCAGCTTCGACCCAGGACAGGGCGGTTGGGGCTACACCTTC.